Listed here is a single T cell receptor beta chain. Trimming removed 4 bases from V and 2 bases from J; junction bases left unmatched: 5. Germline V gene lookup returns CDR1 LGHDT and CDR2 YNNKEL (reference sequence). This CDR3 spans 15 amino acids. TCRdb's copy holds only in-frame clones and misses some; the assay was immunoSEQ multiplex PCR. The sample has around 310,000 clones, 85% to 90% seen once. The data are from a study of blood T cell repertoires in COVID-19. The source is a woman in her twenties or thirties who had recovered from COVID-19. V is TRBV3-1 (or the pseudogene TRBV3-2) and J is TRBJ2-3; 8 positions match TRBD2. Sequenced: PBMCs or T cells enriched from blood (not recorded which). The chain's CDR3 is CASSPLAGITDTQYF. The CDR3 nucleotides are TGTGCCAGCAGCCCGCTAGCGGGTATCACAGATACGCAGTATTTT.